This T cell receptor (beta chain) was captured in a study of T cell repertoires in cytomegalovirus infection. Across the study: As its CMV epitopes, the study selected recently identified HLA-C-restricted and well-studied HLA-B-restricted targets.

The CDR3 spans 16 residues. The germline V gene encodes CDR1 SGHTA and CDR2 FQGNSA. V lost 5 bases to trimming and J lost 6 bases; unmatched junction nucleotides: 14. TCRdb processed the reads anew with MiXCR; each CDR3 protein has one entry. The table records 550,000 to 850,000 distinct CDR3 sequences, around a third of them present only once. In regard to this clonotype: Its target is not known.

The receptor's source is a human donor in good health (CMV status not recorded). Some clones in this sample may be carry-over from other donors' samples. The input for sequencing was cultured PBMCs, taken from culture after CMV antigen stimulation. The rearrangement joins TRBV7-2 to TRBJ1-2, with 8 bases lining up with TRBD1. Written as DNA, the CDR3 is TGTGCCAGCAGCCCCCGGGTGGACAGGGCGGGTCATGGCTACACCTTC. Protein sequence: CASSPRVDRAGHGYTF.